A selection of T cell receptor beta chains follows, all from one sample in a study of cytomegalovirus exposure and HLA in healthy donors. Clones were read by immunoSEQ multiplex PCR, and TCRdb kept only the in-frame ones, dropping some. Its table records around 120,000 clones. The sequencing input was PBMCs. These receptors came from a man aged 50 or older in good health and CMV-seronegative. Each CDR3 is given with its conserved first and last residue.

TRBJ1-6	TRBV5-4	CASSIEGQNPNSPLHF
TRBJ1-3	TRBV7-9	CASSLEGTVSGNTIYF
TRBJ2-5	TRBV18	CASSPTTGVGETQYF
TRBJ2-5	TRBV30	CAWSPRVGERTQYF
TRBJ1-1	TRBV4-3	CASSQDRIVRRGDTEAFF
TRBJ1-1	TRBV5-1	CASSRSSGKNTEAFF
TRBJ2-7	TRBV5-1	CASSGGYSYEQYF
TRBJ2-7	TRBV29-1	CSVEDVQGVGEQYF
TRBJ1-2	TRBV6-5	CASNGVGYGYTF
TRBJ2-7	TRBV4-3	CARSQEAGGGYEQYF
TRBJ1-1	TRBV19	CASSAGSAGAEAFF